Each of the 25 T cell receptor beta chains below was sequenced from the same sample in a study of shared clonotypes between healthy human individuals. Clones were read by immunoSEQ multiplex PCR, and TCRdb kept only the in-frame ones, dropping some. The sample contains about half a million clones, about 85% of which appear only once. The specimen was PBMCs. These receptors originate from a woman between 40 and 55 years old in good health. Some clones in this sample may be carry-over from other donors' samples.

This clone was seen a single time. The rearrangement links TRBV7-3 to TRBJ2-2; perhaps TRBD1 as D (5 bases). The CDR3 contains 14 residues. Germline V gene data show CDR1 as SGHTA and CDR2 as FQGTGA. Trimming stripped 6 bases from V and 3 bases from J, with 11 bases between. The CDR3 protein is CASRPDRYTGELFF. For the CDR3, the DNA is TGTGCCAGCAGACCCGACAGATACACCGGGGAGCTGTTTTTT.

On this clone itself: Possible read error: a much larger clone is one base away. Other DNA sequences in this specimen translate into the identical CDR3. The chain is built from TRBV5-4 and TRBJ2-5; 8 bases are a match to TRBD1. The junction had 7 bases not matched to a gene; V was cut back by 3 bases and J by 3 bases. CDR1 is SGHNT and CDR2 is YYREEE in the germline V gene (reference sequence). The CDR3 has 15 residues. The CDR3 DNA sequence: TGTGCCAGCAGCTCTCCTGGACAGGGAGAAGAGACCCAGTACTTC. This encodes CASSSPGQGEETQYF.

The chain is built from TRBV7-2 and TRBJ1-2, with D unresolved. The CDR3 covers 14 residues. Trimming took 5 bases from V and 3 from J, leaving 13 bases between them. The germline CDR1 and CDR2 sequences are SGHTA and FQGNSA. CDR3 DNA: TGTGCCAGCAGCCTGCAAGGTCGTCACTATGGCTACACCTTC. Its translation: CASSLQGRHYGYTF.

V and J are TRBV5-1 and TRBJ2-7; 7 nucleotides match TRBD1. Trimming took 3 bases from V and 0 from J; bases not matched to a gene: 3. Germline CDR1 and CDR2: SGHRS and YFSETQ. The CDR3 contains 14 residues. CDR3 DNA sequence: TGCGCCAGCAGCTGGGGGACAGACTCCTACGAGCAGTACTTC. Its protein product is CASSWGTDSYEQYF. The full variable domain, its missing parts supplied by reference TRBV5-1 and TRBJ2-7, is KAGVTQTPRYLIKTRGQQVTLSCSPISGHRSVSWYQQTPGQGLQFLFEYFSETQRNKGNFPGRFSGRQFSNSRSEMNVSTLELGDSALYLCASSWGTDSYEQYFGPGTRLTVT.

As to this clone: At one of its ends the junction is not consistent with the germline gene, which may arise from a read error. The chain couples TRBV29-1 to TRBJ1-2, with D unclear. Germline V gene lookup returns CDR1 SQVTM and CDR2 ANQGSEA. The CDR3 consists of 12 residues. This chain's CDR3 is CSVEYHNYGHTF. In DNA form, the CDR3 reads TGCAGCGTTGAATACCATAACTATGGCCACACCTTC.

This sequence joins TRBV28 and TRBJ1-2; D uncertain. Deletions cut 6 bases from V and 5 bases from J, with 7 bases between. This CDR3 comprises 11 residues. The germline V gene encodes CDR1 MDHEN and CDR2 SYDVKM. The CDR3 reads CASRPEYGYTF. In DNA, the CDR3 is TGTGCCAGCAGGCCCGAGTATGGCTACACCTTC.

Concerning this clone itself: The identical CDR3 is also encoded by other nucleotide sequences in the sample. CDR3: CASSPSSYEQYF. CDR3 in DNA: TGTGCCAGCTCCCCTAGCTCCTACGAGCAGTACTTC. This chain connects TRBV18 to TRBJ2-7; D unresolved. The ends were cut back, 6 bases at V and 0 bases at J, with 6 bases in the middle. CDR1 and CDR2 from the germline V gene are KGHSH and LQKENI. This CDR3 region has 12 residues.

Concerning this clone: Other DNA sequences in this sample translate to the same CDR3. The CDR3 protein is CAWRDLANYGYTF. In DNA form, the CDR3 reads TGTGCCTGGAGGGACTTAGCTAACTATGGCTACACCTTC. The V gene is TRBV30, the J gene TRBJ1-2; no clear D. This CDR3 is 13 amino acids long. CDR1 and CDR2 (germline): GTSNPN, SVGIG (reference sequence). The V gene lost 3 bases and the J gene lost 0 bases, with 8 bases spanning the gap. Variable domain in full (rest from reference TRBV30 and TRBJ1-2): SQTIHQWPATLVQPVGSPLSLECTVEGTSNPNLYWYRQAAGRGLQLLFYSVGIGQISSEVPQNLSASRPQDRQFILSSKKLLLSDSGFYLCAWRDLANYGYTFGSGTRLTVV.

On this clone itself: This sequence is one base from a far larger clone and is likely a read error. The chain has TRBV11-2 and TRBJ2-5; either TRBD1 or TRBD2 may fit D (6 bases each). In germline, CDR1 is SGHAT, CDR2 FQNNGV. The CDR3 length is 15 residues. The CDR3 is CASSQGGRYQETQHF. CDR3 DNA: TGTGCCAGCAGCCAAGGGGGGCGGTACCAAGAGACCCAGCACTTC.

V gene TRBV19 combines with J gene TRBJ1-2; maybe TRBD1 (5 bases). V gave up 1 base and J gave up 8 bases, with 11 bases separating them. Germline V gene sequence: CDR1 LNHDA, CDR2 SQIVND (reference sequence). This CDR3 has 13 amino acids. The CDR3 spells CASSIARTNGYTF. CDR3 DNA sequence: TGTGCCAGTAGTATAGCCAGGACAAACGGCTACACCTTC.

Worth noting for this clone: Given a far larger clone just one base away, this is likely a sequencing read error. This chain links TRBV4-3 with TRBJ1-5, with D possibly TRBD1 on 6 matching bases. Trimming removed 1 base at V and 7 bases at J, with 14 bases between. Per the germline V gene, CDR1 is LGHNA and CDR2 is YSLEER. CDR3 length: 15 residues. This CDR3 is CASSQGDLGGQPQHF. The CDR3, as DNA: TGCGCCAGCAGCCAAGGTGACTTAGGGGGACAGCCCCAGCATTTT.

A note on this clone: In the same sample, other DNA sequences code for this CDR3. The V call is TRBV28, the J call TRBJ1-2; TRBD1 might be the D (6 bases). V lost 1 base, J lost 7 bases, and 16 bases lay in between. The CDR3 is made up of 15 amino acids. Per the germline V gene, CDR1 is MDHEN and CDR2 is SYDVKM. For the CDR3, the DNA is TGTGCCAGCAGTTTATTCGGGGCACAGGGTTCTGGCTACACCTTC. Its protein product is CASSLFGAQGSGYTF.

For this clone: A far larger clone lies a single base away; this is likely a read error. Likely a read error: the CDR3 ends without its conserved phenylalanine or tryptophan. The chain employs TRBV30 and TRBJ1-5, with 12 positions matching TRBD1. J lost 6 bases, V lost 1 base, and 10 bases had no gene match. Germline CDR1 is GTSNPN and CDR2 is SVGIG (reference sequence). This CDR3 is built from 17 residues. The CDR3 region has the DNA TGTGCCTGGAGTGCCCTCGGGGGACAGGGGGCGAGTCAGCCCCAGCATCTT. It translates to CAWSALGGQGASQPQHL.

This rearrangement joins TRBV2 to TRBJ2-7; TRBD1 might be the D (6 bases). CDR3 length: 12 amino acids. CDR1 SNHLY and CDR2 FYNNEI come from the germline V gene. Trimming shortened V by 6 bases and J by 4 bases, and 10 bases separated the two germline ends. As DNA, the CDR3 is TGTGCCAGCAGGACACAGGGTTACGAGCAGTACTTC. This gives the protein CASRTQGYEQYF. Looking up the rest from reference TRBV2 and TRBJ2-7 gives the full variable domain: EPEVTQTPSHQVTQMGQEVILRCVPISNHLYFYWYRQILGQKVEFLVSFYNNEISEKSEIFDDQFSVERPDGSNFTLKIRSTKLEDSAMYFCASRTQGYEQYFGPGTRLTVT.

V usage is TRBV7-3 and J usage is TRBJ1-1; tentative D call: TRBD1 (6 bases). This CDR3 comprises 14 residues. Trimming took off 5 bases at V and 4 bases at J, with 14 bases between the two ends. CDR1 and CDR2 from the germline V gene are SGHTA and FQGTGA. CDR3 sequence (DNA): TGTGCCAGCAGCCAGGGGACACCGGGCACTGAAGCTTTCTTT. Protein product: CASSQGTPGTEAFF.

In the case of this clone: A far larger clone is a single base away, which makes a read error likely. The V gene is TRBV2, the J gene TRBJ1-5; TRBD1 might be the D (5 bases). Germline-derived CDR1 and CDR2 are SNHLY and FYNNEI. The V gene lost 7 bases and the J gene lost 3 bases, with 16 bases spanning the gap. This CDR3 has 15 residues. CDR3 in amino acids: CASNEPGGYNQPQHF. In nucleotides, the CDR3 is TGTGCCAGCAACGAGCCCGGGGGATACAATCAGCCCCAGCATTTT. The whole variable domain, filled in from reference TRBV2 and TRBJ1-5, reads EPEVTQTPSHQVTQMGQEVILRCVPISNHLYFYWYRQILGQKVEFLVSFYNNEISEKSEIFDDQFSVERPDGSNFTLKIRSTKLEDSAMYFCASNEPGGYNQPQHFGDGTRLSIL.

CDR3 coding DNA: TGTGCCAGCAGTGGGCTAGCGAGCTCCTACGAGCAGTACTTC. It translates to CASSGLASSYEQYF. The chain combines TRBV2 with TRBJ2-7; D is possibly TRBD2 (6 bases). V lost 4 bases and J 0 bases, leaving 10 bases between the germline ends. The CDR3 has 14 residues. Germline values: CDR1 SNHLY, CDR2 FYNNEI.

A word on this clone: One end of the junction does not line up with germline, which may come from a read error. The chain recombines TRBV7-2 with TRBJ1-5; possibly TRBD1 for D (6 bases). Germline CDR1 SGHTA, CDR2 FQGNSA. The CDR3 sequence is 13 residues long. Here the CDR3 DNA reads TGTGCCAGCTCAATAAGTCGGCAGGGGCCCCGGCATTTT. Encoded protein: CASSISRQGPRHF.

The chain combines TRBV18 with TRBJ2-5; 9 bases are a match to TRBD2. The germline V gene has CDR1 KGHSH and CDR2 LQKENI. With 3 bases clipped from V and 4 bases from J, the junction kept 3 bases outside the gene matches. The CDR3 length is 14 residues. CDR3 residues: CASSPETSGETQYF. The CDR3 DNA sequence: TGTGCCAGCTCACCCGAGACTAGCGGAGAGACCCAGTACTTC.

In the case of this clone: This may be a read error, as it is one base from a much larger clone. The V and J genes are TRBV7-2 and TRBJ2-7; TRBD1 matches at 7 bases. The CDR3 is made up of 15 amino acids. Germline lookup yields CDR1 SGHTA and CDR2 FQGNSA. The CDR3: CASSSPTSTGRERYF. DNA of the CDR3: TGTGCCAGCAGCTCACCGACTTCGACAGGGCGCGAGCGGTACTTC.

The J gene is TRBJ2-6, the V gene TRBV2, with a weak D call TRBD1 (6 bases). With 6 bases removed from V and 2 bases from J, the gap between germline ends came to 8 bases. The germline V gene has CDR1 SNHLY and CDR2 FYNNEI. This CDR3 comprises 14 residues. The DNA of the CDR3 is TGTGCCAGCAGACAGGGAACTGGGGCCAACGTCCTGACTTTC. This sequence encodes CASRQGTGANVLTF.

The gene calls are TRBV28 and TRBJ1-5; 7 nucleotides agree with TRBD1. J was trimmed by 5 bases and V by 6 bases; bases with no gene match: 7. This CDR3 spans 14 amino acids. The germline CDR1 and CDR2 sequences are MDHEN and SYDVKM. The CDR3 bases are TGTGCCAGCAGGACGGACAGGACCGATCAGCCCCAGCATTTT. Translated, it gives CASRTDRTDQPQHF.

A word on this clone: A far larger clone differs by one base, so this is likely a read error. V usage is TRBV7-9 and J usage is TRBJ2-5; D not resolved. The CDR3 spans 11 residues. Trimming took 5 bases from V and 6 from J, leaving 7 bases between them. Germline assignment: CDR1 SEHNR and CDR2 FQNEAQ (reference sequence). The CDR3 loop is CASSPRKTQYF. The CDR3 DNA follows: TGTGCCAGCAGCCCCCGGAAGACCCAGTACTTC. Variable domain in full (rest from reference TRBV7-9 and TRBJ2-5): DTGVSQNPRHKITKRGQNVTFRCDPISEHNRLYWYRQTLGQGPEFLTYFQNEAQLEKSRLLSDRFSAERPKGSFSTLEIQRTEQGDSAMYLCASSPRKTQYFGPGTRLLVL.

V usage is TRBV27 and J usage is TRBJ1-2, with D perhaps TRBD1 (6 bases). The CDR3 has 13 residues. V lost 2 bases and J 7 bases, leaving 11 bases between the germline ends. In germline, CDR1 is MNHEY, CDR2 SMNVEV (reference sequence). Written as DNA, the CDR3 is TGTGCCAGCAGTTTAGCGTACAGGGCTGGCTACACCTTC. It is translated as CASSLAYRAGYTF.

This clone was found once. Given a far larger clone just one base away, this is likely a sequencing read error. The rearrangement uses TRBV5-1 and TRBJ1-2, with 10 bases identical to TRBD1. The germline CDR1 and CDR2 sequences are SGHRS and YFSETQ. The CDR3 is made up of 14 amino acids. Written as DNA, the CDR3 is TGCGCCAGCAGCTTGGGACAGGGGGCGGATGGCCACACCTTC. Translation gives CASSLGQGADGHTF.